A single sample is the source of the 13 T cell receptor beta chains below, sequenced in a study of T cell repertoires in cytomegalovirus infection. These receptors' antigens are unknown. Using its own MiXCR run on the reads, TCRdb lists one record per CDR3 protein. The sample has under 850,000 distinct CDR3 sequences; around a third are singletons. This material consisted of cultured PBMCs, taken from culture after CMV antigen stimulation. Every receptor here comes from a human donor in good health (CMV status not recorded). Some clones in this sample may be carry-over from other donors' samples.

In the case of this clonotype: A junction end diverges from the germline sequence, so it may reflect a read error. The CDR3 here is CTSSLAGGTDTQYF. CDR3 nucleotides: TGTACCAGCAGTTTAGCGGGGGGCACAGATACGCAGTATTTT. The chain links TRBV2 to TRBJ2-3; the match to TRBD2 covers 9 bases. The CDR3 totals 14 residues. From germline, CDR1 is SNHLY and CDR2 FYNNEI.

The chain couples TRBV6-1 to TRBJ2-2, with 8 nucleotides matching TRBD1. The CDR3 runs 14 residues. Germline CDR1 MNHNS, CDR2 SASEGT. Unmatched junction bases numbered 2, after V lost 4 bases and J lost 4 bases. CDR3: CASSVQGVTGELFF. The DNA for the CDR3 is TGTGCCAGCAGTGTACAGGGGGTCACCGGGGAGCTGTTTTTT.

This chain connects TRBV7-2 to TRBJ2-5; 13 positions agree with TRBD2. V lost 5 bases and J lost 5; bases outside the gene matches: 8. The germline V gene encodes CDR1 SGHTA and CDR2 FQGNSA. The CDR3 runs 16 residues. CDR3 coding DNA: TGTGCCAGCAGCATCACTAGCGGGGGGGCCGGGGAGACCCAGTACTTC. Amino acid sequence: CASSITSGGAGETQYF.

Of note for this clonotype: A read error may explain this, as a much larger clone is one base away. The chain combines TRBV10-3 with TRBJ2-3; D unclear. CDR3 length: 11 amino acids. The germline V gene has CDR1 ENHRY and CDR2 SYGVKD. V was pared by 6 bases and J by 4 bases, with 5 bases between. The CDR3 DNA follows: TGTGCCATCAGCCGCTCAGATACGCAGTATTTT. Protein: CAISRSDTQYF.

The chain is built from TRBV10-2 and TRBJ1-1, with a tentative D call TRBD1 (5 bases). V was trimmed by 6 bases and J by 4 bases, leaving 12 bases between them. The CDR3 spans 13 residues. CDR1 is WSHSY, CDR2 SAAADI, per germline. CDR3 in amino acids: CASRSQGGTEAFF. In DNA, the CDR3 is TGCGCCAGCAGATCGCAGGGAGGCACTGAAGCTTTCTTT.

As for this clonotype: As the CDR3 is not closed by the conserved phenylalanine or tryptophan, this likely results from a read error. No DNA is shown, since the ends of the CDR3 on it are uncertain; the CDR3 is the one TCRdb lists. This sequence joins TRBV7-4 and TRBJ2-3; the D segment call TRBD2 is taken from the table without a DNA check. In germline, CDR1 is SGHVT, CDR2 SQSDAQ. Counting both end residues, the CDR3 totals 12 amino acids. The chain's CDR3 is CASSWGASGMVG.

This sequence joins TRBV9 and TRBJ2-1; D unclear. The V and J ends lost 0 bases and 3 bases respectively, with 10 bases between them. The CDR3 sequence is 15 residues long. CDR1 is SGDLS and CDR2 is YYNGEE in the germline V gene. The CDR3 protein is CASSVAAQNYNEQFF. CDR3 sequence (DNA): TGTGCCAGCAGCGTAGCTGCCCAGAACTACAATGAGCAGTTCTTC.

The gene calls are TRBV28 and TRBJ2-1; TRBD2 matches 8 bases. Germline CDR1 and CDR2: MDHEN and SYDVKM. CDR3 length: 17 amino acids. J was trimmed by 2 bases and V by 5 bases; bases with no gene match: 11. CDR3: CASSLSLIAGPYNEQFF. For the CDR3, the DNA is TGTGCCAGCAGTCTTTCCCTAATAGCGGGACCCTACAATGAGCAGTTCTTC.

V and J are TRBV10-3 and TRBJ2-5; perhaps D is TRBD1 or TRBD2 (5 bases each). Trimming stripped 4 bases from V and 2 bases from J, with 20 bases between. The germline CDR1 and CDR2 sequences are ENHRY and SYGVKD. The CDR3 has 17 residues. CDR3 DNA sequence: TGTGCCATCAGTGGGGGGAAAAAGGGTGCAGGGCAAGAGACCCAGTACTTC. Protein product: CAISGGKKGAGQETQYF.

This chain links TRBV12-3 or TRBV12-4 with TRBJ2-5; 15 bases line up with TRBD2. The V segment lost 2 bases and the J segment 5 bases; nucleotides outside the gene matches: 12. This CDR3 comprises 19 residues. The CDR3 DNA sequence: TGTGCCAGCAGTTTACCCCTCGGGACTAGCGGGAGGATTTCGGAGACCCAGTACTTC. Amino acids: CASSLPLGTSGRISETQYF.

The rearrangement links TRBV12-3 or TRBV12-4 to TRBJ2-5; D is ambiguous. Between the trimmed V and J ends, which lost 1 base and 3 bases, there was a span of 12 bases. The CDR3 covers 15 residues. CDR3 nucleotides: TGTGCCAGCAGTTTAGGTCGTGGCCTAGAAGAGACCCAGTACTTC. It encodes CASSLGRGLEETQYF.

This clonotype was observed a few times. The CDR3 is CASRKRDRPRETQYF. The DNA of the CDR3 is TGTGCCAGCAGGAAACGGGACAGACCAAGGGAGACCCAGTACTTC. The chain is built from TRBV5-4 and TRBJ2-5; the match to TRBD1 covers 7 bases. CDR3 length: 15 amino acids. J lost 5 bases, V lost 5 bases, and 12 bases had no gene match. The V gene's germline CDR1 is SGHNT and CDR2 YYREEE (reference sequence).

The J gene is TRBJ2-3, the V gene TRBV10-3; 8 nucleotides match TRBD2. V lost 10 bases and J lost 5; bases outside the gene matches: 5. There are 12 residues in the CDR3. Germline CDR1 is ENHRY and CDR2 is SYGVKD. CDR3 coding DNA: TGTGCCACGTCGGGGGGGGGAGATACGCAGTATTTT. Its translation is CATSGGGDTQYF.